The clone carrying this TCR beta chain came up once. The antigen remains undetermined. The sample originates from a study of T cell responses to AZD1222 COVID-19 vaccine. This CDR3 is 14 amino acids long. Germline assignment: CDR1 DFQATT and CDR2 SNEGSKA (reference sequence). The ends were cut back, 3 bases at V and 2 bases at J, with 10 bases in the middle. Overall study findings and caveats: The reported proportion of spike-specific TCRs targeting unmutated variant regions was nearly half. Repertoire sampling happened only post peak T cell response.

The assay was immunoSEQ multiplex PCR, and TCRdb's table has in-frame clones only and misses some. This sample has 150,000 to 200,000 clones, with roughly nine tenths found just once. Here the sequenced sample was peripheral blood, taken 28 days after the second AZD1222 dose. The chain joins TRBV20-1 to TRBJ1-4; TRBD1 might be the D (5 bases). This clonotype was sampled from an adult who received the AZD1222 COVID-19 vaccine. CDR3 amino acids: CSASGAGTNEKLFF. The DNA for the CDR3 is TGCAGTGCTAGTGGGGCAGGGACTAATGAAAAACTGTTTTTT.